The source of this TCR beta chain is a study of CXCR3-negative and CXCR3-positive naive CD8 T cells. Study-level points and caveats: CXCR3-positive naive cells carried more hydrophobic TRB CDR3s than CXCR3-negative naive cells did.

As to this clonotype: The antigen is not known.

Among CD8+ T cells, naive ones were CD45RO-CCR7+CD27+CD95-. The CDR3 length is 13 residues. Germline CDR1 SGHRS, CDR2 YFSETQ. UMI-labeled TRB cDNA libraries were prepared by 5' RACE. For each CDR3 protein, TCRdb gives one entry from its re-call of the 5' RACE reads, without DNA. The sample's table shows tens of thousands of distinct CDR3 sequences. This sequence was found in a human donor in good health. Some clones in this sample may be carry-over from other donors' samples. The gene calls are TRBV5-1 and TRBJ2-1; TCRdb reports TRBD2, a call that lacks DNA to check it against. Sequenced material: naive CXCR3- CD8+ T cells from blood. Documented subset: CD45RO-CCR7+CD27+CD95- naive CD8+ T cells lacking CXCR3 (TNR3-). CDR3 protein: CASKLVSYNEQFF.